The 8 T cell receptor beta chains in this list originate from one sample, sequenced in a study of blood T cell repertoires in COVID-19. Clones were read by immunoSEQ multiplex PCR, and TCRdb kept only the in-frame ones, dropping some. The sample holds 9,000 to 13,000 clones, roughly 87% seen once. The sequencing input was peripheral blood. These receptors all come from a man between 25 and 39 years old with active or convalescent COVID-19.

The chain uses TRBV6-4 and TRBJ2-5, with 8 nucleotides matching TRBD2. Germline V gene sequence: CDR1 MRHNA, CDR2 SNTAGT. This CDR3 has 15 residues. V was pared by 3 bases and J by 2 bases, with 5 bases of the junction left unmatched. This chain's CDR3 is CASSEGAGEQETQYF. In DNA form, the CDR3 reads TGTGCCAGCAGTGAAGGAGCGGGGGAACAAGAGACCCAGTACTTC.

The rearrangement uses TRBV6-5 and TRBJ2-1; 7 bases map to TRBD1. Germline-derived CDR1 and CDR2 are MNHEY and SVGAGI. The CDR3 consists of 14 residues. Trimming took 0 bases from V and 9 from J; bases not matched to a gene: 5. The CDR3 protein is CASSYSNGDSEQFF. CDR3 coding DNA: TGTGCCAGCAGTTACTCGAATGGGGACAGTGAGCAGTTCTTC.

CDR3 DNA sequence: TGTGCCAGTAGTGATCTACCGGGGTCCCAGCCCCAGCATTTT. Its translation is CASSDLPGSQPQHF. V usage is TRBV19 and J usage is TRBJ1-5; D ambiguous. This CDR3 is 14 amino acids long. In germline, CDR1 is LNHDA, CDR2 SQIVND (reference sequence). V was shortened by 5 bases and J by 7 bases, with 15 bases between the two germline ends.

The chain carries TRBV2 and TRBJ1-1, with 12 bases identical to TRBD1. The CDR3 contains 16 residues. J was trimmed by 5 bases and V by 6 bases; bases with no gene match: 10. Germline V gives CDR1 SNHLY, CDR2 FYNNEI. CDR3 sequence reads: CASRGRDRGRLTEAFF. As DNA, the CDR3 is TGTGCCAGCAGGGGCCGGGACAGGGGGCGGTTAACTGAAGCTTTCTTT.

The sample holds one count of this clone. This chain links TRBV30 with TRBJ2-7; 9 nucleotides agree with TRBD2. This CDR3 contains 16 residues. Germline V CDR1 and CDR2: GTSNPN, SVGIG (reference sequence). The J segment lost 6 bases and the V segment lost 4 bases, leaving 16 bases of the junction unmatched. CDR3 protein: CAWTPLGAGGPPEQYF. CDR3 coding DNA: TGTGCCTGGACCCCATTGGGGGCGGGGGGGCCCCCCGAGCAGTACTTC.

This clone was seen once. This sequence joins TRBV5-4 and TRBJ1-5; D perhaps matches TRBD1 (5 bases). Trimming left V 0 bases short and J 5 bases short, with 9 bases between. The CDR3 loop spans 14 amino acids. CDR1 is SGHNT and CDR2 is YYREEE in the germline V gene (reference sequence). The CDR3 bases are TGTGCCAGCAGCTTGGCAGGGACTCATCAGCCCCAGCATTTT. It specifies CASSLAGTHQPQHF. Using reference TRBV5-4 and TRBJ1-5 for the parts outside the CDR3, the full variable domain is ETGVTQSPTHLIKTRGQQVTLRCSSQSGHNTVSWYQQALGQGPQFIFQYYREEENGRGNFPPRFSGLQFPNYSSELNVNALELDDSALYLCASSLAGTHQPQHFGDGTRLSIL.

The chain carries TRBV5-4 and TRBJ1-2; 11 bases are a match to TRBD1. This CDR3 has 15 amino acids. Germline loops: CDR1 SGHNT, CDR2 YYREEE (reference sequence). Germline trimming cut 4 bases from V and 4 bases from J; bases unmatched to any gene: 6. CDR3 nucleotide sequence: TGTGCCAGCAGCATCGGACAGGGGGCTGGCTATGGCTACACCTTC. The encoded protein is CASSIGQGAGYGYTF.

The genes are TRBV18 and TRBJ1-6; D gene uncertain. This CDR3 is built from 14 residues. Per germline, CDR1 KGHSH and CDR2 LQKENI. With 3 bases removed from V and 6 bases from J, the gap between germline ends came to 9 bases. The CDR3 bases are TGTGCCAGCTCACCGGAACACAGTAATTCACCCCTCCACTTT. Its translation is CASSPEHSNSPLHF.